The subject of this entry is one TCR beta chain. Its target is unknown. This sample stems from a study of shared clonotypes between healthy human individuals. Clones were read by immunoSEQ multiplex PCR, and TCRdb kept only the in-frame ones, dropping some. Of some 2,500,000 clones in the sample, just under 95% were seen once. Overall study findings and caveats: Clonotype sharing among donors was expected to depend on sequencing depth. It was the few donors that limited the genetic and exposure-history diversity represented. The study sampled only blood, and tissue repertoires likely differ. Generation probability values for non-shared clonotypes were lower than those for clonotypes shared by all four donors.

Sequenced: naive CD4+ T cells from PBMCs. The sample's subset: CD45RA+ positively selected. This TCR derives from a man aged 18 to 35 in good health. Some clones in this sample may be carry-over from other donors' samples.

The CDR3, as DNA: TGTGCCAGTAGTATAGATCTGAGAAGGCGCGGCGAAAAACTGTTTTTT. It yields the protein CASSIDLRRRGEKLFF. V usage is TRBV19 and J usage is TRBJ1-4; D is undetermined. V gave up 0 bases and J gave up 8 bases, with 16 bases separating them. The CDR3 has 16 amino acids. Germline V CDR1 and CDR2: LNHDA, SQIVND (reference sequence).